This T cell receptor (beta chain) was profiled in a study of T cell responses to AZD1222 COVID-19 vaccine. Notes on the study in general: Donor demographics were predominantly white British with a female majority; clonal diversity may be underestimated. Only 5 or 6 people who got AZD1222 tested seropositive at baseline. Mapped onto spike, vaccine-associated CD4 TCRs spanned it and were dominant at 160-218 and 743-854.

Assay used: immunoSEQ multiplex PCR; TCRdb lists only in-frame clones, some missing. The sample includes about 150,000 clones, 90% to 95% seen only once; the top ten take approximately 2.9%. Notes on this clone: The antigen remains undetermined.

The input for sequencing was peripheral blood, taken on day 0 of MenACWY control vaccination. The TCR comes from an adult in good health.

The CDR3 DNA follows: TGTGCCAGCCGGACAGGCGGAAGCACTGAAGCTTTCTTT. It yields the protein CASRTGGSTEAFF. The gene calls are TRBV5-4 and TRBJ1-1; 7 bases agree with TRBD1. The CDR3 length is 13 residues. Trimming removed 7 bases from V and 4 bases from J; junction bases left unmatched: 7. Germline V gene data show CDR1 as SGHNT and CDR2 as YYREEE (reference sequence). Full variable domain (remainder filled in from reference TRBV5-4 and TRBJ1-1): ETGVTQSPTHLIKTRGQQVTLRCSSQSGHNTVSWYQQALGQGPQFIFQYYREEENGRGNFPPRFSGLQFPNYSSELNVNALELDDSALYLCASRTGGSTEAFFGQGTRLTVV.